This T cell receptor beta chain was obtained from a study of blood T cell repertoires in COVID-19. Study as a whole: Samples came from the United States, Italy and Spain, spanning acute and convalescent COVID-19. In each case, the material was cDNA or gDNA derived from T cells, B-cell-depleted T cells, or PBMCs.

Only in-frame clones appear in the TCRdb table, and some are missing; sequencing was by immunoSEQ multiplex PCR. This table has some 300,000 clones, more than 85% appearing once. Either two negative PCRs, clearance, or symptom resolution qualified Cohort 3 donors as recovered. The TCR comes from a woman in her 30s who had recovered from COVID-19. The sequenced sample was PBMCs or T cells enriched from blood (not recorded which).

CDR3 residues: CASSSPISRYEQYF. The CDR3 nucleotides are TGTGCCAGCAGCTCCCCCATTAGCCGCTACGAGCAGTACTTC. The gene calls are TRBV28 and TRBJ2-7; D not resolved. V shed 6 bases and J shed 3 bases, with 15 bases lying between them. CDR1 is MDHEN and CDR2 is SYDVKM in the germline V gene. CDR3 size: 14 residues.